Listed below are T cell receptor beta chains from one sample, sequenced in a study of HIV-infected children after antiretroviral therapy interruption. TCRdb recomputed calls from the 3' RACE reads with MiXCR, one row per CDR3 protein. Of about 46,000 distinct CDR3 sequences listed, 4.3% are singletons. Sequences were derived from CD45RA+ CD4+ T cells from PBMCs, pooled from several time points, sampled from a donor given antiretroviral therapy, either interrupted or continuous. These receptors all stem from a pool of human donors with HIV. The CDR3 runs from the conserved cysteine through the conserved F or W. A D gene is named only where the DNA matches it firmly. Clone size, where shown, is once, few, many, or a class for clones that have expanded.

V	size	J	D	DNA	CDR3
TRBV12-3/TRBV12-4	few	TRBJ2-3	.	TGTGCCAGCAGTTTGGGGCTCAGCACAGATACGCAGTATTTT	CASSLGLSTDTQYF
TRBV6-1	.	TRBJ1-2	TRBD1	TGTGCCAGCAGTAGGACAGGGGCCTCTAACTATGGCTACACCTTC	CASSRTGASNYGYTF
TRBV5-1	many	TRBJ1-2	.	TGCGCCAGCAGCTCGGACGGGGCGGGCTACACCTTC	CASSSDGAGYTF
TRBV3-1	many	TRBJ2-3	TRBD2	TGTGCCAGCAGCCTAACTAGCGGGGGCCCAGTCAGCACAGATACGCAGTATTTT	CASSLTSGGPVSTDTQYF
TRBV15	many	TRBJ2-3	TRBD1	TGTGCCACCAGCAGAGACTGGACAGGGAGCACAGATACGCAGTATTTT	CATSRDWTGSTDTQYF
TRBV12-3/TRBV12-4	many	TRBJ1-4	TRBD1	TGTGCCAGCAGTATCGACAGGGGTGATGAAAAACTGTTTTTT	CASSIDRGDEKLFF
TRBV6-6	few	TRBJ2-7	.	TGTGCCAGCAGCCTCGAGATCTACGAGCAGTACTTC	CASSLEIYEQYF
TRBV7-2	many	TRBJ1-1	.	TGTGCCAGCAGCTTGGGGGGTGTGAACACTGAAGCTTTCTTT	CASSLGGVNTEAFF
TRBV3-1	few	TRBJ1-5	.	TGTGCCAGCAGCCAAGAGGGACGGAACAATCAGCCCCAGCATTTT	CASSQEGRNNQPQHF
TRBV12-3/TRBV12-4	.	TRBJ1-5	TRBD1	TGTGCCAGCAGTTTTCACAGGGGGGATCAGCCCCAGCATTTT	CASSFHRGDQPQHF
TRBV20-1	many	TRBJ2-7	TRBD2	TGCAGTGCTAGAGAGATTAGGCTAGCGGGGGGATCCGAGCAGTACTTC	CSAREIRLAGGSEQYF
TRBV5-8	few	TRBJ1-3	.	TGTGCCAGCAGCTTGGGGGACGTGACAGGAAACACCATATATTTT	CASSLGDVTGNTIYF
TRBV9	.	TRBJ2-7	.	TGTGCCAGCAGCTCGGAGTCCGGGGGTTGGTACGAGCAGTACTTC	CASSSESGGWYEQYF
TRBV10-2	few	TRBJ2-1	.	TGCGCCAGCAGCCAACAGCCTTCCTACAATGAGCAGTTCTTC	CASSQQPSYNEQFF
TRBV2	many	TRBJ1-1	.	TGTGCCAGCACCTTGAACACTGAAGCTTTCTTT	CASTLNTEAFF
TRBV7-9	many	TRBJ1-2	.	TGTGCCAGCAGTCGCTTGACGGCTAACTATGGCTACACCTTC	CASSRLTANYGYTF
TRBV4-2	few	TRBJ2-5	.	TGTGCCAGCAGCCCTCGACTGCTCGAAAAGACCCAGTACTTC	CASSPRLLEKTQYF
TRBV20-1	many	TRBJ1-4	.	TGCAGTGCTAGACCCTTTTCAACTAATGAAAAACTGTTTTTT	CSARPFSTNEKLFF
TRBV29-1	.	TRBJ2-5	.	TGCAGCGTTGATGGTCTGGAGGGGGGAGAGACCCAGTACTTC	CSVDGLEGGETQYF
TRBV19	medium-sized	TRBJ2-1	TRBD2	TGTGCCAGTAGTATAGCCCCCCTAGCGGGCCGCGCCTACAATGAGCAGTTCTTC	CASSIAPLAGRAYNEQFF
TRBV6-1	many	TRBJ2-7	.	TGTGCCAGCAGCCGGACCGGAATGGACGAGCAGTACTTC	CASSRTGMDEQYF
TRBV5-1	.	TRBJ1-1	.	TGCGCCAGCAGCTTGTCCGGGCGTGAAGCTTTCTTT	CASSLSGREAFF
TRBV7-2	medium-sized	TRBJ1-5	TRBD1	TGTGCCAGCAGCTTAGGAGGGACAGGGCGACAGCCCCAGCATTTT	CASSLGGTGRQPQHF
TRBV7-2	many	TRBJ2-5	TRBD1	TGTGCCAGCAGCTCTCGGACAGGGGGCGAGACCCAGTACTTC	CASSSRTGGETQYF
TRBV12-3/TRBV12-4	many	TRBJ1-1	TRBD1	TGTGCCAGCAGTTTAGATCCCCCACGCAGGGGGTGGGACACTGAAGCTTTCTTT	CASSLDPPRRGWDTEAFF
TRBV14	.	TRBJ1-4	.	TGTGCCAGCAGTATAGGACCAGGGAATGAAAAACTGTTTTTT	CASSIGPGNEKLFF
TRBV5-1	many	TRBJ2-1	.	TGCGCCAGCAGTCTACAGGCCTACAATGAGCAGTTCTTC	CASSLQAYNEQFF
TRBV2	many	TRBJ2-3	TRBD2	TGTGCCAGCCTCCCGCCCCCAGCGGGGGGCATATTTGCTAGCACAGATACGCAGTATTTT	CASLPPPAGGIFASTDTQYF
TRBV7-9	many	TRBJ2-7	TRBD2	TGTGCCAGCGGGAATAGCGGGAGCCTCGAGCAGTACTTC	CASGNSGSLEQYF
TRBV5-1	many	TRBJ1-6	.	TGCGCCAGCAGCTTTGGAAACGACAATTCACCCCTCCACTTT	CASSFGNDNSPLHF
TRBV5-1	many	TRBJ2-1	.	TGCGCCAGCAGCCTTGAGGCGAATGAGCAGTTCTTC	CASSLEANEQFF
TRBV10-2	many	TRBJ1-1	.	TGCGCCAGCAGGGGAAGCCCGAACACTGAAGCTTTCTTT	CASRGSPNTEAFF
TRBV20-1	.	TRBJ1-1	.	TGCAGTGCTAGAGATGACAGGTACACTGAAGCTTTCTTT	CSARDDRYTEAFF
TRBV7-8	many	TRBJ2-3	.	TGTGCCAGCAGCTTAGTCCCAGGGCTGGGCACAGATACGCAGTATTTT	CASSLVPGLGTDTQYF
TRBV5-4	many	TRBJ2-1	TRBD1	TGTGCCAGCACGTCCGGGACAGTCTACAATGAGCAGTTCTTC	CASTSGTVYNEQFF
TRBV20-1	many	TRBJ2-1	.	TGCAGTGCTAGAGGCCGGAATGAGCAGTTCTTC	CSARGRNEQFF
TRBV4-1	.	TRBJ1-1	.	TGCGCCAGCAGCCAAGATTTCGCGGGACCCAATTTT	CASSQDFAGPNF
TRBV4-1	many	TRBJ2-5	.	TGCGCCAGCAGCCAAGATAGAGCCAGGGAGACCCAGTACTTC	CASSQDRARETQYF
TRBV20-1	.	TRBJ1-2	.	TGCAGTGCTAGTACTATCAGGAGGGTGAAAGGGGCTGGCTACACCTTC	CSASTIRRVKGAGYTF